Sequencing of this T cell receptor (beta chain) was carried out in a study of blood T cell repertoires in COVID-19. Trimming cost V 3 bases and J 3 bases; bases outside gene matches: 9. Per germline, CDR1 SGHTA and CDR2 FQGNSA. The length of the CDR3 is 16 residues. Per the authors' pipeline: Reference gene primer amplification gave estimated nucleated cell counts. Sequenced by immunoSEQ multiplex PCR; TCRdb stores in-frame clones only, minus some. The V and J calls and clone size were taken over from that table, and D and trimming were inferred from the DNA. The sample lists 250,000 to 350,000 clones, about 88% occurring once. Seattle's enrolled individuals joined amid active infection and were then monitored longitudinally.

This clonotype originated in a woman in her 30s with COVID-19, enrolled during active disease. Material: peripheral blood. The gene calls are TRBV7-2 and TRBJ2-7; TRBD1 aligns across 9 bases. This CDR3 reads CASSFSGQGRLYEQYF. Written as DNA, the CDR3 is TGTGCCAGCAGCTTTAGTGGACAGGGGAGGCTCTACGAGCAGTACTTC.